The 23 T cell receptor beta chains given below trace back to one sample, sequenced in a study of blood T cell repertoires in COVID-19. Clones were read by immunoSEQ multiplex PCR, and TCRdb kept only the in-frame ones, dropping some. In the table there are hundreds of thousands of clones, approximately 92% of which are singletons. Sequenced input: PBMCs or T cells enriched from blood (not recorded which). These TCRs come from a woman younger than 35 who had recovered from COVID-19.

A single count supports this clone. The chain recombines TRBV2 with TRBJ2-1; possibly TRBD2 for D (6 bases). This CDR3 has 15 residues. With 3 bases removed from V and 6 bases from J, the gap between germline ends came to 15 bases. CDR1 is SNHLY and CDR2 is FYNNEI in the germline V gene. CDR3 in amino acids: CASSEERVAGNEQFF. The CDR3 DNA follows: TGTGCCAGCAGTGAGGAGCGGGTCGCGGGCAATGAGCAGTTCTTC.

The DNA of the CDR3 is TGTGCCAGCAGCCTAGGAGGGGTCCTCTACGAGCAGTACTTC. Protein product: CASSLGGVLYEQYF. The chain links TRBV5-5 to TRBJ2-7, with a weak D call TRBD2 (6 bases). The CDR3 length is 14 residues. Trimming cost V 4 bases and J 3 bases, with 14 bases left between them. Germline-derived CDR1 and CDR2 are SGHKS and YYEKEE (reference sequence).

Regarding this clone: The junction differs from germline at one of its ends, possibly a read error. The genes are TRBV7-7 and TRBJ2-5; D is ambiguous. CDR3 length: 15 amino acids. The V gene's germline CDR1 is SSHAT and CDR2 FNYEAQ (reference sequence). The CDR3 DNA is TGTGCTAGCAGCACCAGCGCCGGGTCCCAAGAGACCCAGTACTTC. This encodes CASSTSAGSQETQYF.

The chain combines TRBV11-2 with TRBJ1-4; 8 positions agree with TRBD1. In germline, CDR1 is SGHAT, CDR2 FQNNGV. Trimming at V came to 4 bases and at J to 8 bases, leaving 9 bases not matched to a gene. CDR3 length: 15 amino acids. The DNA of the CDR3 is TGTGCCAGCAGCTCCACCAGGGGGCAAAACGAAAAACTGTTTTTT. Residues: CASSSTRGQNEKLFF.

This chain links TRBV28 with TRBJ2-3; a weak D match, TRBD2 (6 bases). Germline V CDR1 and CDR2: MDHEN, SYDVKM. Trimming took 2 bases from V and 5 from J, leaving 14 bases between them. This CDR3 is 15 amino acids long. The CDR3 sequence is CASSLAGQIGDTQYF. The CDR3, as DNA: TGTGCCAGCAGTTTAGCGGGGCAGATCGGAGATACGCAGTATTTT. The entire variable domain, with the rest obtained from reference TRBV28 and TRBJ2-3, is as follows: DVKVTQSSRYLVKRTGEKVFLECVQDMDHENMFWYRQDPGLGLRLIYFSYDVKMKEKGDIPEGYSVSREKKERFSLILESASTNQTSMYLCASSLAGQIGDTQYFGPGTRLTVL.

The chain combines TRBV2 with TRBJ1-1, with D possibly matching TRBD1 (6 bases). The CDR3 runs 16 residues. Trimming left V 5 bases short and J 11 bases short, with 27 bases between. CDR1 is SNHLY and CDR2 is FYNNEI in the germline V gene. In DNA, the CDR3 is TGTGCCAGCAGTCCCTCCTTTCACAGGGAACTCGGTGGGGCTTTCTTT. It specifies CASSPSFHRELGGAFF.

The CDR3 loop is CASSKRPDPNTEAFF. In DNA, the CDR3 is TGTGCCAGCAGCAAGCGCCCTGATCCAAACACTGAAGCTTTCTTT. The J gene is TRBJ1-1, the V gene TRBV9; no clear D. V lost 4 bases and J 2 bases, leaving 15 bases between the germline ends. CDR1 is SGDLS, CDR2 YYNGEE, per germline. The CDR3 totals 15 residues.

About this clone itself: The sample contains more than one DNA sequence encoding this CDR3. The V call is TRBV5-4, the J call TRBJ2-5, with TRBD1 matching over 7 bases. Trimming took 1 base from V and 4 from J; bases not matched to a gene: 1. The germline V gene encodes CDR1 SGHNT and CDR2 YYREEE (reference sequence). The CDR3 length is 13 residues. The CDR3 region is CASSLPGGETQYF. CDR3 DNA sequence: TGTGCCAGCAGCTTGCCAGGGGGAGAGACCCAGTACTTC.

Details on this clone: The junction shows a germline mismatch at one end, possibly a read error. The chain couples TRBV29-1 to TRBJ2-3, with TRBD2 identical over 11 bases. Germline V lookup: CDR1 SQVTM, CDR2 ANQGSEA. The CDR3 is 12 residues long. This CDR3 is CGASGGLDTQYF. CDR3 nucleotide sequence: TGTGGGGCTAGCGGGGGGTTAGATACGCAGTATTTT.

V and J are TRBV29-1 and TRBJ1-1; TRBD1 matches 7 bases. The CDR3 totals 15 residues. Losses at the gene ends were 5 bases for V and 5 bases for J; bases not matched to a gene: 14. Germline CDR1 is SQVTM and CDR2 is ANQGSEA. CDR3 sequence: CSVRGGGPLSTEAFF. CDR3 in DNA: TGCAGCGTTAGAGGGGGCGGACCTCTGAGTACTGAAGCTTTCTTT.

The rearrangement joins TRBV5-8 to TRBJ1-2; perhaps TRBD1 as D (6 bases). The V and J ends lost 2 bases and 12 bases respectively, with 14 bases between them. Germline CDR1 and CDR2: SGHTS and YDEGEE. The CDR3 contains 12 residues. CDR3 nucleotide sequence: TGTGCCAGCAGCTTCACAGGGAGAGGGAACACCTTC. It specifies CASSFTGRGNTF. The full variable domain, rest sourced from reference TRBV5-8 and TRBJ1-2, is EAGVTQSPTHLIKTRGQQATLRCSPISGHTSVYWYQQALGLGLQFLLWYDEGEERNRGNFPPRFSGRQFPNYSSELNVNALELEDSALYLCASSFTGRGNTFGSGTRLTVV.

This clone was seen just once. The rearrangement uses TRBV10-3 and TRBJ1-1; unclear D gene. CDR1 is ENHRY and CDR2 is SYGVKD in the germline V gene. With 0 bases removed from V and 0 bases from J, the gap between germline ends came to 11 bases. This CDR3 is built from 16 residues. The chain's CDR3 is CAISESGTGMNTEAFF. In DNA form, the CDR3 reads TGTGCCATCAGTGAGTCAGGAACGGGGATGAACACTGAAGCTTTCTTT.

The rearrangement uses TRBV6-5 and TRBJ1-2; TRBD1 might be the D (5 bases). Trimming shortened V by 8 bases and J by 1 base, and 14 bases separated the two germline ends. This CDR3 spans 14 amino acids. CDR1 and CDR2 from the germline V gene are MNHEY and SVGAGI. CDR3 sequence reads: CASSRGIDNYGYTF. CDR3 nucleotides: TGTGCCAGCTCACGGGGGATTGATAACTATGGCTACACCTTC.

The J gene is TRBJ2-7, the V gene TRBV19; D may be TRBD1 (5 bases). CDR3 size: 15 residues. Germline-derived CDR1 and CDR2 are LNHDA and SQIVND (reference sequence). V was shortened by 3 bases and J by 7 bases, with 19 bases between the two germline ends. This chain's CDR3 is CASSIHWGRLREQYF. The CDR3 DNA reads as TGTGCCAGTAGTATCCACTGGGGCCGGCTCAGGGAGCAGTACTTC.

V usage is TRBV20-1 and J usage is TRBJ1-6; D is uncertain. Looked up from germline, CDR1 is DFQATT and CDR2 is SNEGSKA (reference sequence). The CDR3 has 14 amino acids. V shed 6 bases and J shed 6 bases, with 15 bases lying between them. The CDR3: CSASQVILNSPLHF. The CDR3 coding sequence is TGCAGTGCCAGTCAGGTGATTCTTAATTCACCCCTCCACTTT.

The chain recombines TRBV6-5 with TRBJ1-1; D is undetermined. V was pared by 2 bases and J by 0 bases, with 10 bases between. The CDR3 runs 15 residues. Germline V gene sequence: CDR1 MNHEY, CDR2 SVGAGI. The CDR3 nucleotides are TGTGCCAGCAGTTACGGTGGACTTTTGAACACTGAAGCTTTCTTT. Amino acid sequence: CASSYGGLLNTEAFF.

The chain is built from TRBV2 and TRBJ1-2; TRBD1 agrees at 8 bases. The CDR3 runs to 13 residues. Germline assignment: CDR1 SNHLY and CDR2 FYNNEI. J lost 4 bases, V lost 5 bases, and 3 bases had no gene match. The CDR3 here is CASSRGQGYGYTF. The CDR3 DNA sequence: TGTGCCAGCAGTCGCGGACAGGGCTATGGCTACACCTTC.

This chain links TRBV9 with TRBJ1-2; TRBD1 matches 8 bases. Germline CDR1 SGDLS, CDR2 YYNGEE. The CDR3 totals 14 residues. The V segment lost 8 bases and the J segment 2 bases; nucleotides outside the gene matches: 8. CDR3 sequence: CASPRDRHNYGYTF. The DNA for the CDR3 is TGTGCCAGTCCCCGGGACAGGCACAACTATGGCTACACCTTC.

The chain has TRBV3-1 (or the pseudogene TRBV3-2) and TRBJ2-3; 10 nucleotides line up with TRBD2. The CDR3 spans 18 residues. The V and J ends lost 3 bases and 1 base, in that order; junction bases with no gene match: 10. The germline gives CDR1 LGHDT, CDR2 YNNKEL (reference sequence). In nucleotides, the CDR3 is TGTGCCAGCAGCCATTACCGAGCGGGGGGGCTTGGCACAGATACGCAGTATTTT. Residues: CASSHYRAGGLGTDTQYF.

The chain recombines TRBV21-1 with TRBJ1-4; the table's D call, TRBD1, has no DNA check behind it. TRBV21-1 is termed a pseudogene. CDR3 size: 14 residues. CDR3 nucleotide sequence: TGTGCCAGCATTCCAGGGGGGTTTAATGAAAAACTGTTTTTT. Translated: CASIPGGFNEKLFF.

This chain connects TRBV6-5 to TRBJ2-1; D not certain. V was cut by 0 bases and J by 5 bases, with 8 bases left in between. This CDR3 has 14 amino acids. Germline V gene sequence: CDR1 MNHEY, CDR2 SVGAGI. The CDR3 protein is CASSYSGSHNEQFF. The CDR3 DNA sequence: TGTGCCAGCAGTTACTCGGGCAGTCACAATGAGCAGTTCTTC.

The J gene is TRBJ2-7, the V gene TRBV5-1, with 8 positions matching TRBD1. Germline-derived CDR1 and CDR2 are SGHRS and YFSETQ. The CDR3 spans 13 residues. V lost 5 bases and J lost 2; bases outside the gene matches: 3. The CDR3 protein is CASRGGQAYEQYF. The CDR3, as DNA: TGCGCCAGCAGGGGGGGACAGGCCTACGAGCAGTACTTC. Full variable domain (remainder filled in from reference TRBV5-1 and TRBJ2-7): KAGVTQTPRYLIKTRGQQVTLSCSPISGHRSVSWYQQTPGQGLQFLFEYFSETQRNKGNFPGRFSGRQFSNSRSEMNVSTLELGDSALYLCASRGGQAYEQYFGPGTRLTVT.

This clone was seen once. The chain recombines TRBV6-1 with TRBJ2-1, with D possibly matching TRBD1 (5 bases). CDR1 is MNHNS, CDR2 SASEGT, per germline. Trimming removed 2 bases from V and 7 bases from J, with 12 bases in between. This CDR3 contains 14 residues. The CDR3 nucleotides are TGTGCCAGCAGTGAAATTACCTCAGGGAATGAGCAGTTCTTC. This codes for CASSEITSGNEQFF.